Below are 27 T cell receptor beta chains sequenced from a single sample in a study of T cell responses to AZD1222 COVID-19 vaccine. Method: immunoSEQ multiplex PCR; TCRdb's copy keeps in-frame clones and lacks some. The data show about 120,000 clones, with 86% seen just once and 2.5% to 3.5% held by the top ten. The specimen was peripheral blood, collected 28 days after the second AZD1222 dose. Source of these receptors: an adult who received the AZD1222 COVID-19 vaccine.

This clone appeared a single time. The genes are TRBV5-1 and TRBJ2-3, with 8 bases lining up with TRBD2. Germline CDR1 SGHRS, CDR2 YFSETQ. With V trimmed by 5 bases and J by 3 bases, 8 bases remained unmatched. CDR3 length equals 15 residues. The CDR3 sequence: CASRRGVATTDTQYF. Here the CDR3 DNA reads TGCGCCAGCAGGCGGGGGGTCGCGACGACAGATACGCAGTATTTT.

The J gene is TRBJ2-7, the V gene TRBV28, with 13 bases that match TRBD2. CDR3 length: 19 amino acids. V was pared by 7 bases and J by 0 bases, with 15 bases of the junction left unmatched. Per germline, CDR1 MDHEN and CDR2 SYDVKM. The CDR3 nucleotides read TGTGCCAGCACCGGCGGGAGGACTAGCGGGGGACTCAGCTCCTACGAGCAGTACTTC. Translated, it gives CASTGGRTSGGLSSYEQYF.

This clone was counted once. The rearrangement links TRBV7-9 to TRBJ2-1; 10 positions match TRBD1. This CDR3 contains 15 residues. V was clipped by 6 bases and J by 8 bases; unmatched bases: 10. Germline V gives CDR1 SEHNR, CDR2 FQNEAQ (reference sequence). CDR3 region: CASSSGTGVVHEQFF. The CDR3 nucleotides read TGTGCCAGCAGTTCCGGGACAGGGGTCGTTCATGAGCAGTTCTTC.

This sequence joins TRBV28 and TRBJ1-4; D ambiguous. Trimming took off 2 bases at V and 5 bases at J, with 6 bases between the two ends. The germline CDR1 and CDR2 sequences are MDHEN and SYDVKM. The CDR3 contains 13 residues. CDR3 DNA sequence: TGTGCCAGCAGTTTAGCCGGGAATGAAAAACTGTTTTTT. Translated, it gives CASSLAGNEKLFF.

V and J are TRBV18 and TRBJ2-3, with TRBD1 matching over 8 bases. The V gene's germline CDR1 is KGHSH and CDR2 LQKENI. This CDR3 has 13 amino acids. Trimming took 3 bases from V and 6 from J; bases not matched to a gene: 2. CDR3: CASSPRQGDTQYF. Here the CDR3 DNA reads TGTGCCAGCTCACCTAGACAGGGGGATACGCAGTATTTT. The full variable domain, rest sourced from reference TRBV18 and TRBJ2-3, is NAGVMQNPRHLVRRRGQEARLRCSPMKGHSHVYWYRQLPEEGLKFMVYLQKENIIDESGMPKERFSAEFPKEGPSILRIQQVVRGDSAAYFCASSPRQGDTQYFGPGTRLTVL.

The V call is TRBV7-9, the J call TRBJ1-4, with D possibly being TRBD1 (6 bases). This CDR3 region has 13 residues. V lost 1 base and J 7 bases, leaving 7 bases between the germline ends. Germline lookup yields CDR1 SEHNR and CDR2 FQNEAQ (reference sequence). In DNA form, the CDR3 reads TGTGCCAGCAGCTTAGGGGGGCGTGAAAAACTGTTTTTT. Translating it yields CASSLGGREKLFF. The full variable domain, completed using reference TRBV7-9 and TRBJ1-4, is DTGVSQNPRHKITKRGQNVTFRCDPISEHNRLYWYRQTLGQGPEFLTYFQNEAQLEKSRLLSDRFSAERPKGSFSTLEIQRTEQGDSAMYLCASSLGGREKLFFGSGTQLSVL.

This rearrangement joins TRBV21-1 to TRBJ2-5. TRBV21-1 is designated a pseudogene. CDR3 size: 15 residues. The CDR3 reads CASSPGLREQETQYF. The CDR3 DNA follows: TGTGCCAGCAGCCCCGGATTACGAGAACAAGAGACCCAGTACTTC.

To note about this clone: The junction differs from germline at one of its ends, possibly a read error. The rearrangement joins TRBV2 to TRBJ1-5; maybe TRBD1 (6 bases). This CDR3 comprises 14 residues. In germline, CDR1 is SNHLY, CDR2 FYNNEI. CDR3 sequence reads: CAGRARGVNQPQHF. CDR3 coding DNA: TGTGCCGGCAGGGCCAGGGGCGTCAATCAGCCCCAGCATTTT.

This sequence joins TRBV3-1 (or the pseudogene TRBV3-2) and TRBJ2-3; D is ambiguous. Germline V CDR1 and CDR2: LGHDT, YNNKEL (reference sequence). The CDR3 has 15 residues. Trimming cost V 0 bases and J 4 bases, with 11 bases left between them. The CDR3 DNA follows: TGTGCCAGCAGCCAAGACGCCTATAGCCCAGATACGCAGTATTTT. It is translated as CASSQDAYSPDTQYF.

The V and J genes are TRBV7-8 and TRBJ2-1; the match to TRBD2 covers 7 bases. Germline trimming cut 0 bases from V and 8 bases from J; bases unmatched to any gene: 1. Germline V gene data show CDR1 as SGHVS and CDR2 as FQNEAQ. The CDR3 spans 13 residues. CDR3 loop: CASSLAGGYEQFF. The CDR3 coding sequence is TGTGCCAGCAGCTTAGCGGGGGGGTATGAGCAGTTCTTC. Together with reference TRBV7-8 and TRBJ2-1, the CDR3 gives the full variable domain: GAGVSQSPRYKVAKRGQDVALRCDPISGHVSLFWYQQALGQGPEFLTYFQNEAQLDKSGLPSDRFFAERPEGSVSTLKIQRTQQEDSAVYLCASSLAGGYEQFFGPGTRLTVL.

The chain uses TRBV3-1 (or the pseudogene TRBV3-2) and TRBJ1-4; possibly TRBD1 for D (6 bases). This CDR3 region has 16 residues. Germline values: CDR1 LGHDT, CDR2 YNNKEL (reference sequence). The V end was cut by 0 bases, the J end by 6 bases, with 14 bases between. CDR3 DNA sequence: TGTGCCAGCAGCCAAGATGGCGGGGGGCGGTATGAAAAACTGTTTTTT. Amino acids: CASSQDGGGRYEKLFF.

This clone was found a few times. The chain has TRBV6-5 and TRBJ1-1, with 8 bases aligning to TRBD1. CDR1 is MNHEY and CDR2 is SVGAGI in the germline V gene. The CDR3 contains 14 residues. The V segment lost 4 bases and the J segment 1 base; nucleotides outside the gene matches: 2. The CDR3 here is CASSWDRWNTEAFF. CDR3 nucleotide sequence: TGTGCCAGCAGTTGGGACAGGTGGAACACTGAAGCTTTCTTT.

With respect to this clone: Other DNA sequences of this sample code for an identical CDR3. Here the CDR3 DNA reads TGTGCCTGGAGTGTACCAGGGGCCAATCAGCCCCAGCATTTT. It specifies CAWSVPGANQPQHF. This rearrangement joins TRBV30 to TRBJ1-5; perhaps TRBD1 as D (6 bases). The germline V gene has CDR1 GTSNPN and CDR2 SVGIG (reference sequence). This CDR3 has 14 residues. Trimming shortened V by 0 bases and J by 3 bases, and 9 bases separated the two germline ends.

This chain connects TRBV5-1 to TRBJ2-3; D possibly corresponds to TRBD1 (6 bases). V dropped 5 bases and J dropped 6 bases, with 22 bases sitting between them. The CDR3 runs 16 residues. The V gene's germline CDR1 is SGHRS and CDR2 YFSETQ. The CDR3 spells CASSLPSGASGDTQYF. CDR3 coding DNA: TGCGCCAGCAGTTTACCTTCAGGGGCCTCGGGCGATACGCAGTATTTT.

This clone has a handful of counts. The CDR3 region is CASTLVPGAVEAFF. CDR3 coding DNA: TGTGCCAGCACCCTCGTCCCGGGGGCCGTTGAAGCTTTCTTT. The gene calls are TRBV11-1 and TRBJ1-1; D is perhaps TRBD1 (6 bases). This CDR3 has 14 residues. Germline loops: CDR1 SGHAT, CDR2 FQDESV (reference sequence). V lost 7 bases and J 7 bases, leaving 19 bases between the germline ends.

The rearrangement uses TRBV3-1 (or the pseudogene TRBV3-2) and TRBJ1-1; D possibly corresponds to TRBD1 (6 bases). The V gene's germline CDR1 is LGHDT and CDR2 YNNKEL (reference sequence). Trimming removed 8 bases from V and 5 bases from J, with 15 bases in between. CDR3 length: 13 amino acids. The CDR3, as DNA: TGTGCCAGCCAGAGGGACACTAAGACTGAAGCTTTCTTT. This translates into CASQRDTKTEAFF.

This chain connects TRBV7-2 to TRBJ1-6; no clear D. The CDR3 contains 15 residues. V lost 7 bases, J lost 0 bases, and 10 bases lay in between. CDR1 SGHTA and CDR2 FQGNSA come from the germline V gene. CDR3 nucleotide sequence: TGTGCCAGCAAAGTCAGAAGCTCCTATAATTCACCCCTCCACTTT. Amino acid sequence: CASKVRSSYNSPLHF. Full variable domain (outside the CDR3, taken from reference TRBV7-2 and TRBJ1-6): GAGVSQSPSNKVTEKGKDVELRCDPISGHTALYWYRQSLGQGLEFLIYFQGNSAPDKSGLPSDRFSAERTGGSVSTLTIQRTQQEDSAVYLCASKVRSSYNSPLHFGNGTRLTVT.

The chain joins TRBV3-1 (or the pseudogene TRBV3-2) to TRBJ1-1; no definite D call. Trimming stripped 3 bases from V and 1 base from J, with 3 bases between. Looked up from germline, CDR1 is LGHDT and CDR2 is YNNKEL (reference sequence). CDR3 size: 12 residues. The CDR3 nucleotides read TGTGCCAGCAGCCATCAGAACACTGAAGCTTTCTTT. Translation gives CASSHQNTEAFF.

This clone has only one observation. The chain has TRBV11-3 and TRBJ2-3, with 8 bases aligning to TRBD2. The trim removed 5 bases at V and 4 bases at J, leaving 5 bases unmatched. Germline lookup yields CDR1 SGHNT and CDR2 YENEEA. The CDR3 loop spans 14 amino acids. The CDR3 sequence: CASSPRGGPDTQYF. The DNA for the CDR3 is TGTGCCAGCAGCCCCCGGGGGGGCCCAGATACGCAGTATTTT.

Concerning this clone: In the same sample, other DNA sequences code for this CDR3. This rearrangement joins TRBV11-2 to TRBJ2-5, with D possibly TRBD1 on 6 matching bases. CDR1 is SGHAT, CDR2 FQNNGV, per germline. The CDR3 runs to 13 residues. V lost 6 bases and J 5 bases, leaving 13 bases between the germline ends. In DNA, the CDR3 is TGTGCCAGCAGTTGGGCAGGGGAGGAGACCCAGTACTTC. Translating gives CASSWAGEETQYF.

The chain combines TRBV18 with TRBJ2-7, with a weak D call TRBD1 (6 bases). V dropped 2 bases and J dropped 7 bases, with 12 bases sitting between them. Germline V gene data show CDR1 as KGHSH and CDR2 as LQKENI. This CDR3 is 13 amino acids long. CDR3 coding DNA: TGTGCCAGCTCACCAACCACAGGGAGAGAGCAGTACTTC. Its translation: CASSPTTGREQYF.

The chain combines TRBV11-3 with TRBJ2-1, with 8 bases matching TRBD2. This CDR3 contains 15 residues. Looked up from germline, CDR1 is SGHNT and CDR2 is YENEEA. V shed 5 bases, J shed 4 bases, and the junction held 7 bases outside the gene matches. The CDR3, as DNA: TGTGCCAGCAGCCAAGGGACTAGGAGGTACAATGAGCAGTTCTTC. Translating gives CASSQGTRRYNEQFF.

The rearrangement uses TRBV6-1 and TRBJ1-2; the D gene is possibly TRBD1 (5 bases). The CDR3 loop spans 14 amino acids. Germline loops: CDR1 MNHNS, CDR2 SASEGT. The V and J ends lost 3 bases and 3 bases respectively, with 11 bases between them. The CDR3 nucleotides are TGTGCCAGCAGTGACCGGACATTCTACTATGGCTACACCTTC. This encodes CASSDRTFYYGYTF.

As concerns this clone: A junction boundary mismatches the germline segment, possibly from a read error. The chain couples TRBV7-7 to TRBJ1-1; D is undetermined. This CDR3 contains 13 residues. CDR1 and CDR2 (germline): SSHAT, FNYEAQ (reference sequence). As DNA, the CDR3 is TGTGCTAGCAGCCTAGACGAGGGAAGTGAAGCTTTCTTT. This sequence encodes CASSLDEGSEAFF.

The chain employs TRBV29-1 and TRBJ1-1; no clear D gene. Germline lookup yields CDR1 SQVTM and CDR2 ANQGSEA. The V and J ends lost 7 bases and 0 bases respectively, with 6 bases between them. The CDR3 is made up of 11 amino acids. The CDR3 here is CSGAMNTEAFF. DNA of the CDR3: TGCAGCGGGGCGATGAACACTGAAGCTTTCTTT.

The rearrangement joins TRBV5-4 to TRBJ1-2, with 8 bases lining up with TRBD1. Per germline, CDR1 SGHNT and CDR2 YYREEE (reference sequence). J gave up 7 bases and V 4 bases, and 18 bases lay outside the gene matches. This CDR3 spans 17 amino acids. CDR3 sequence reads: CASSPSPQGAIDGGYTF. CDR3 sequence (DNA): TGTGCCAGCAGCCCTTCACCCCAGGGGGCGATAGACGGTGGCTACACCTTC.

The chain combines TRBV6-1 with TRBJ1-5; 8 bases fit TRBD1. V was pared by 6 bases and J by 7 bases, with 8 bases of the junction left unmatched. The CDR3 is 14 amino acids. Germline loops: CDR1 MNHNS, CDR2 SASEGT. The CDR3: CASREYTGGQPQHF. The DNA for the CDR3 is TGTGCCAGCAGGGAATATACAGGGGGACAGCCCCAGCATTTT.